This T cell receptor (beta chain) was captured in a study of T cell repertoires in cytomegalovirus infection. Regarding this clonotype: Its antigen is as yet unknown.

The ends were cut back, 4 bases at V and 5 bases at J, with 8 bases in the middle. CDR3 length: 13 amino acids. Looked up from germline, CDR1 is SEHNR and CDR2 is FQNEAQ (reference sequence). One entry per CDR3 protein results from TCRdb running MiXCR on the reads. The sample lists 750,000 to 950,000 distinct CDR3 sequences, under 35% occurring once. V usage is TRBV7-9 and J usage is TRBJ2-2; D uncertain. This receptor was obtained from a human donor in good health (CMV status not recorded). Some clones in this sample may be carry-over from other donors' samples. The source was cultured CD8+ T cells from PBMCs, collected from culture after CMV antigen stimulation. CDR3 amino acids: CASSSQETGELFF. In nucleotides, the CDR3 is TGTGCCAGCAGCTCGCAGGAAACCGGGGAGCTGTTTTTT.